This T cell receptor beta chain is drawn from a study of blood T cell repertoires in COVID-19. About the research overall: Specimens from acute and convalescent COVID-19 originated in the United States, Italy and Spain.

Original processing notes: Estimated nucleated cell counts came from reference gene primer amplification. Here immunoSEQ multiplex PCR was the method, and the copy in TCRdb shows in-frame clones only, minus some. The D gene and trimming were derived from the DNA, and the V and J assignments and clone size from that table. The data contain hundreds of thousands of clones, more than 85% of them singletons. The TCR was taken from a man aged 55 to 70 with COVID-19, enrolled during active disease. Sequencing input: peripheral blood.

The CDR3 loop is CASSTGTGEYEQYF. In nucleotides, the CDR3 is TGTGCCAGTAGTACCGGGACAGGGGAATACGAGCAGTACTTC. The genes are TRBV19 and TRBJ2-7; TRBD1 matches at 10 bases. Looked up from germline, CDR1 is LNHDA and CDR2 is SQIVND (reference sequence). The trim removed 4 bases at V and 4 bases at J, leaving 4 bases unmatched. This CDR3 contains 14 residues.